These 31 T cell receptor beta chains originate from one sample sequenced in a study of T-cell reconstitution after alpha-beta-depleted transplantation in children. A TCRbeta library incorporating unique molecular identifiers was prepared. TCRdb itself ran the PCR reads through MiXCR, one entry per CDR3 protein. The sample yields 600,000 to 700,000 distinct CDR3 sequences, 13% seen once. Source: PBMCs, taken before TCRalphabeta/CD19-depleted stem cell transplant. The receptors originated from a girl aged 2-9 years with congenital amegakaryocytic thrombocytopenia, due to receive a stem cell transplant.

This chain uses TRBV12-3 or TRBV12-4 with TRBJ1-2; D call uncertain. V was shortened by 4 bases and J by 7 bases, with 13 bases between the two germline ends. The CDR3 consists of 13 residues. The CDR3 reads CASSSLDVSGYTF. CDR3 bases: TGTGCCAGCAGTTCCCTCGACGTGAGTGGCTACACCTTC.

This clonotype was observed a few times. The V and J genes are TRBV29-1 and TRBJ2-1; D unresolved. CDR3 length: 12 residues. The germline CDR1 and CDR2 sequences are SQVTM and ANQGSEA. V was trimmed by 7 bases and J by 4 bases, leaving 11 bases between them. The CDR3 nucleotides read TGCAGCGCCCACGTGGCGTACAATGAGCAGTTCTTC. It is translated as CSAHVAYNEQFF.

The chain links TRBV28 to TRBJ2-3; tentative D call: TRBD2 (6 bases). Looked up from germline, CDR1 is MDHEN and CDR2 is SYDVKM. Trimming removed 10 bases from V and 1 base from J, with 12 bases in between. The CDR3 extends over 13 amino acids. CDR3: CATRASGTDTQYF. The CDR3 DNA is TGTGCCACCCGGGCTAGCGGCACAGATACGCAGTATTTT.

There are many counts of this clonotype. This rearrangement joins TRBV20-1 to TRBJ2-2; D remains unclear. This CDR3 has 14 residues. V lost 2 bases and J 4 bases, leaving 11 bases between the germline ends. CDR1 DFQATT and CDR2 SNEGSKA come from the germline V gene (reference sequence). CDR3 DNA: TGCAGTGCTAGACCCTACGGCTCCACCGGGGAGCTGTTTTTT. It specifies CSARPYGSTGELFF.

This clonotype was counted between two and nine times. This chain joins TRBV3-1 and TRBJ2-7; no clear D gene. Germline CDR1 and CDR2: LGHDT and YNNKEL (reference sequence). The CDR3 covers 14 residues. The V end was cut by 0 bases, the J end by 6 bases, with 12 bases between. The CDR3 is CASSQDPVFREQYF. Here the CDR3 DNA reads TGTGCCAGCAGCCAAGACCCCGTATTCCGCGAGCAGTACTTC.

In its sample, this clonotype was seen a few times. The V call is TRBV7-9, the J call TRBJ1-1; the match to TRBD1 covers 7 bases. This CDR3 region has 12 residues. V trimming: 5 bases; J trimming: 11 bases; junction bases outside the gene matches: 8. Germline CDR1 SEHNR, CDR2 FQNEAQ (reference sequence). This CDR3 reads CASSPRTGLAFF. For the CDR3, the DNA is TGTGCCAGCAGCCCTCGGACAGGCTTGGCTTTCTTT.

Notes on this clonotype: Since a much larger clone is just one base distant, this may be a read error. This chain links TRBV7-9 with TRBJ2-3, with D unresolved. TRBJ1-5 explains the end of the DNA better; the J call may be wrong. The germline V gene encodes CDR1 SEHNR and CDR2 FQNEAQ (reference sequence). The CDR3 extends over 16 amino acids. The CDR3 protein is CASSFPDRLVGDTQHF. In nucleotides, the CDR3 is TGTGCCAGCAGCTTCCCGGACCGTCTAGTGGGAGATACGCAGCATTTT.

At least ten counts were recorded for this clonotype. The J gene is TRBJ2-7, the V gene TRBV28, with 9 bases fitting TRBD2. Germline-derived CDR1 and CDR2 are MDHEN and SYDVKM. CDR3 size: 15 residues. V shed 5 bases, J shed 2 bases, and the junction held 7 bases outside the gene matches. The CDR3 is CASSPSGTWPYEQYF. The CDR3 DNA follows: TGTGCCAGCAGTCCTAGCGGGACCTGGCCCTACGAGCAGTACTTC.

This clonotype occurred many times. The chain carries TRBV20-1 and TRBJ2-1; perhaps TRBD1 as D (5 bases). The CDR3 is made up of 15 amino acids. V was shortened by 3 bases and J by 2 bases, with 14 bases between the two germline ends. The germline V gene has CDR1 DFQATT and CDR2 SNEGSKA (reference sequence). CDR3 protein: CSARVWGGTYNEQFF. DNA for the CDR3: TGCAGTGCTAGGGTGTGGGGCGGCACCTACAATGAGCAGTTCTTC.

At least ten counts were recorded for this clonotype. CDR3 in DNA: TGCAGTGGGTTTCGCACCGCCTATGGCTACACCTTC. Translation gives CSGFRTAYGYTF. The V call is TRBV20-1, the J call TRBJ1-2; no definite D call. CDR3 length equals 12 residues. Trimming left V 7 bases short and J 4 bases short, with 13 bases between. Germline V gives CDR1 DFQATT, CDR2 SNEGSKA (reference sequence).

The table lists this clonotype with a few counts. The chain uses TRBV12-3 or TRBV12-4 and TRBJ2-2, with a tentative D call TRBD2 (5 bases). The CDR3 has 15 amino acids. V lost 1 base and J 7 bases, leaving 13 bases between the germline ends. The CDR3 coding sequence is TGTGCCAGCAGTTTAGTGGTAGCGACGATCGGGGAGCTGTTTTTT. Encoded protein: CASSLVVATIGELFF.

This clonotype has just a few counts. The chain combines TRBV20-1 with TRBJ2-1, with 10 bases fitting TRBD2. CDR1 and CDR2 (germline): DFQATT, SNEGSKA (reference sequence). This CDR3 contains 15 residues. V lost 3 bases to trimming and J lost 4 bases; unmatched junction nucleotides: 6. CDR3 nucleotide sequence: TGCAGTGCTAGCCCGCCTAGCGGGGGTTACAATGAGCAGTTCTTC. Translating it yields CSASPPSGGYNEQFF.

The chain joins TRBV11-2 to TRBJ2-6; D may be TRBD2 (6 bases). This CDR3 contains 16 residues. Trimming shortened V by 0 bases and J by 0 bases, and 6 bases separated the two germline ends. The germline V gene has CDR1 SGHAT and CDR2 FQNNGV. In DNA, the CDR3 is TGTGCCAGCAGCTTAGAGGGACTCTCTGGGGCCAACGTCCTGACTTTC. This sequence encodes CASSLEGLSGANVLTF.

The V gene is TRBV27, the J gene TRBJ2-1; 8 nucleotides agree with TRBD2. The V gene's germline CDR1 is MNHEY and CDR2 SMNVEV (reference sequence). The CDR3 has 18 amino acids. The V segment lost 3 bases and the J segment 0 bases; nucleotides outside the gene matches: 10. The CDR3 coding sequence is TGTGCCAGCAGTTTCGATCGGGGGGGGCGAAGCTCCTACAATGAGCAGTTCTTC. The encoded protein is CASSFDRGGRSSYNEQFF.

The chain employs TRBV4-1 and TRBJ2-3, with D perhaps TRBD2 (6 bases). The CDR3 sequence is 16 residues long. Germline V lookup: CDR1 MGHRA, CDR2 YSYEKL. Trimming left V 0 bases short and J 2 bases short, with 12 bases between. CDR3 amino acids: CASSQDFGGATDTQYF. As DNA, the CDR3 is TGCGCCAGCAGCCAAGATTTTGGCGGGGCCACAGATACGCAGTATTTT.

The table lists this clonotype with many counts. The rearrangement uses TRBV5-1 and TRBJ2-1, with 9 bases lining up with TRBD2. Trimming took 4 bases from V and 5 from J; bases not matched to a gene: 10. The CDR3 extends over 16 amino acids. In germline, CDR1 is SGHRS, CDR2 YFSETQ. The CDR3 sequence: CASSQGLAPGDNEQFF. CDR3 nucleotide sequence: TGCGCCAGCAGCCAAGGACTAGCGCCGGGGGACAATGAGCAGTTCTTC.

The V gene is TRBV2, the J gene TRBJ2-3; D is perhaps TRBD2 (7 bases). From germline, CDR1 is SNHLY and CDR2 FYNNEI. The CDR3 runs 15 residues. Deletions cut 3 bases from V and 4 bases from J, with 14 bases between. CDR3 sequence reads: CASSDEDSGADTQYF. In nucleotides, the CDR3 is TGTGCCAGCAGTGACGAGGACAGCGGGGCAGATACGCAGTATTTT.

A few counts support this clonotype. J is TRBJ1-2 and V is TRBV27, with TRBD1 as a possible D gene (5 bases). Germline CDR1 MNHEY, CDR2 SMNVEV (reference sequence). The germline V and J ends were trimmed by 10 bases and 5 bases, with 14 bases remaining between them. The CDR3 consists of 12 residues. The CDR3 reads CAIGHPLYGYTF. DNA of the CDR3: TGTGCCATTGGACACCCCCTATATGGCTACACCTTC.

This clonotype was counted at least ten times. The V gene is TRBV2, the J gene TRBJ2-3; TRBD2 might be the D (6 bases). This CDR3 contains 14 residues. V gave up 6 bases and J gave up 0 bases, with 10 bases separating them. Per the germline V gene, CDR1 is SNHLY and CDR2 is FYNNEI. The chain's CDR3 is CASRGGISTDTQYF. The CDR3 nucleotides are TGTGCCAGCAGAGGCGGGATCAGCACAGATACGCAGTATTTT. Together with reference TRBV2 and TRBJ2-3, the CDR3 gives the full variable domain: EPEVTQTPSHQVTQMGQEVILRCVPISNHLYFYWYRQILGQKVEFLVSFYNNEISEKSEIFDDQFSVERPDGSNFTLKIRSTKLEDSAMYFCASRGGISTDTQYFGPGTRLTVL.

The chain carries TRBV10-3 and TRBJ1-4; the D is unclear. The CDR3 is made up of 13 amino acids. Germline-derived CDR1 and CDR2 are ENHRY and SYGVKD. Trimming left V 2 bases short and J 11 bases short, with 12 bases between. The CDR3 coding sequence is TGTGCCATCAGTGAGGAAGGCCCCGGGAAACTGTTTTTT. This translates into CAISEEGPGKLFF.

About this clonotype: This may come from a read error, since a much larger clone is one base off. The chain recombines TRBV29-1 with TRBJ2-3; no firm D call. V was trimmed by 4 bases and J by 2 bases, leaving 10 bases between them. Germline V CDR1 and CDR2: SQVTM, ANQGSEA. The CDR3 runs to 13 residues. The CDR3 nucleotides read TGCAGCGTTGTTCTCCATAACACAGATACGCAGTATTTT. This codes for CSVVLHNTDTQYF.

The V and J genes are TRBV2 and TRBJ2-3; TRBD2 agrees at 12 bases. Germline loops: CDR1 SNHLY, CDR2 FYNNEI. J was trimmed by 6 bases and V by 3 bases; bases with no gene match: 10. This CDR3 has 17 amino acids. The CDR3 sequence is CASSDRGTSGWDDTQYF. CDR3 in DNA: TGTGCCAGCAGTGACCGTGGGACTAGCGGGTGGGACGATACGCAGTATTTT.

This clonotype has a single count. A much larger clonotype is one base distant, so this may be a read error. CDR3 sequence: CAGSFRTGTDTQYF. As DNA, the CDR3 is TGTGCCGGCAGCTTTCGGACGGGCACAGATACGCAGTATTTT. The rearrangement uses TRBV7-8 and TRBJ2-3; D gene unclear. There are 14 residues in the CDR3. From germline, CDR1 is SGHVS and CDR2 FQNEAQ.

Ten or more counts support this clonotype. The J gene is TRBJ2-7, the V gene TRBV7-2; D not resolved. The CDR3 spans 13 residues. CDR1 and CDR2 from the germline V gene are SGHTA and FQGNSA. The V and J ends lost 0 bases and 3 bases respectively, with 6 bases between them. As DNA, the CDR3 is TGTGCCAGCAGCTTAGCGGGAAACTACGAGCAGTACTTC. Translation gives CASSLAGNYEQYF.

As to this clonotype: Since a much larger clone is just one base distant, this may be a read error. The CDR3 coding sequence is TGTGCCAGCAGCTTACTTCGGGCTGGCAGACAAGAGACCCAGTACTTC. Its translation: CASSLLRAGRQETQYF. The gene calls are TRBV7-9 and TRBJ2-5; D call uncertain. The CDR3 totals 16 residues. CDR1 and CDR2 from the germline V gene are SEHNR and FQNEAQ (reference sequence). The ends were cut back, 2 bases at V and 2 bases at J, with 15 bases in the middle.

This clonotype has just a few counts. The chain recombines TRBV18 with TRBJ2-7; 8 nucleotides agree with TRBD1. CDR3 length: 17 amino acids. Germline V lookup: CDR1 KGHSH, CDR2 LQKENI. V lost 2 bases and J lost 8; bases outside the gene matches: 17. DNA for the CDR3: TGTGCCAGCTCACCAGAAGGGCCCACAGGGGGGTTTAAAAAGCAGTACTTC. Amino acids: CASSPEGPTGGFKKQYF.

The chain carries TRBV4-1 and TRBJ2-7, with 9 positions matching TRBD1. This CDR3 spans 14 amino acids. V shed 3 bases, J shed 5 bases, and the junction held 5 bases outside the gene matches. From germline, CDR1 is MGHRA and CDR2 YSYEKL. DNA for the CDR3: TGCGCCAGCAGCCAGGGGGACAGGGTAGACGAGCAGTACTTC. It codes for CASSQGDRVDEQYF.

At least ten counts were recorded for this clonotype. The chain is built from TRBV7-2 and TRBJ2-1; D possibly corresponds to TRBD1 (7 bases). Trimming took off 2 bases at V and 0 bases at J, with 8 bases between the two ends. CDR3 length equals 15 residues. The germline CDR1 and CDR2 sequences are SGHTA and FQGNSA. CDR3 region: CASSLQGGSYNEQFF. The CDR3 nucleotides are TGTGCCAGCAGCTTACAGGGGGGCTCCTACAATGAGCAGTTCTTC.

The chain is built from TRBV6-1 and TRBJ2-2; D possibly corresponds to TRBD2 (6 bases). The CDR3 has 15 amino acids. Germline lookup yields CDR1 MNHNS and CDR2 SASEGT. Trimming took off 7 bases at V and 2 bases at J, with 14 bases between the two ends. The CDR3 protein is CASTRPGLNTGELFF. CDR3 DNA: TGTGCCAGCACCCGTCCGGGACTTAACACCGGGGAGCTGTTTTTT.

There are many counts of this clonotype. The J gene is TRBJ1-5, the V gene TRBV10-3, with 8 bases aligning to TRBD1. This CDR3 spans 16 amino acids. The germline V gene encodes CDR1 ENHRY and CDR2 SYGVKD. Trimming at V came to 5 bases and at J to 7 bases, leaving 13 bases not matched to a gene. CDR3 region: CAISNLGGQGVQPQHF. The CDR3 bases are TGTGCCATCAGTAACCTAGGAGGACAGGGCGTGCAGCCCCAGCATTTT.

In this sample, this clonotype turned up a few times. V usage is TRBV5-5 and J usage is TRBJ2-2, with D tentatively TRBD2 (6 bases). From germline, CDR1 is SGHKS and CDR2 YYEKEE (reference sequence). V lost 4 bases and J lost 2, with 21 bases in between. CDR3 size: 18 residues. The DNA of the CDR3 is TGTGCCAGCAGCGGACGACTAGGGATCCGAGATAACACCGGGGAGCTGTTTTTT. This translates into CASSGRLGIRDNTGELFF. The variable domain in full, completed from reference TRBV5-5 and TRBJ2-2, reads DAGVTQSPTHLIKTRGQQVTLRCSPISGHKSVSWYQQVLGQGPQFIFQYYEKEERGRGNFPDRFSARQFPNYSSELNVNALLLGDSALYLCASSGRLGIRDNTGELFFGEGSRLTVL.